The 20 T cell receptor beta chains given below trace back to one sample, sequenced in a study of cytotoxic CD8 clonotypes in ibrutinib-treated CLL listed by TCRdb under 2021. The label giving this sample's time point can be read as: progressive disease on ibrutinib. Library method: the immunoSEQ multiplex PCR assay. TCRdb holds this immuneACCESS table with in-frame rearrangements only. Some clones are missing; in checked studies, unresolved V genes explain under half, and the rest has no known cause. For this sample the table gives approximately 280,000 clones, of which around 76% were detected only once. The top ten clones comprise about 5.8% of the sample. The source material was PBMCs, sampled at disease progression, from a patient treated with ibrutinib. These receptors originate from a human donor with chronic lymphocytic leukemia.

The gene calls are TRBV10-3 and TRBJ2-5, with 11 bases that match TRBD1. The CDR3 loop spans 23 amino acids. With 0 bases clipped from V and 1 base from J, the junction kept 22 bases outside the gene matches. Per the germline V gene, CDR1 is ENHRY and CDR2 is SYGVKD. The CDR3 loop reads CAISESRDRGIWRSSLPQETQYF. The CDR3 nucleotides read TGTGCCATCAGTGAGTCGAGGGACAGGGGGATTTGGAGGTCATCCTTACCCCAAGAGACCCAGTACTTC.

The chain's CDR3 is CASSSRDYNEQFF. The CDR3 coding sequence is TGTGCCAGCAGCAGCCGGGACTACAATGAGCAGTTCTTC. The chain employs TRBV9 and TRBJ2-1; a possible D gene is TRBD2 (5 bases). The CDR3 length is 13 residues. V was shortened by 4 bases and J by 3 bases, with 8 bases between the two germline ends. Germline assignment: CDR1 SGDLS and CDR2 YYNGEE.

This chain connects TRBV27 to TRBJ2-7; D not certain. V was cut by 5 bases and J by 7 bases, with 9 bases left in between. Germline CDR1 MNHEY, CDR2 SMNVEV (reference sequence). CDR3 length: 11 residues. The CDR3 DNA reads TGTGCCAGCAGTATACGTGGGGAGCAGTACTTC. This gives the protein CASSIRGEQYF.

The V gene is TRBV28, the J gene TRBJ1-5, with D uncertain. Trimming pared 8 bases from V and 4 bases from J, leaving 12 bases between. Germline lookup yields CDR1 MDHEN and CDR2 SYDVKM. The length of the CDR3 is 13 residues. This CDR3 reads CASYEGLNQPQHF. Written as DNA, the CDR3 is TGTGCCAGCTATGAGGGTTTGAATCAGCCCCAGCATTTT.

This clone was observed a single time. The V gene is TRBV29-1, the J gene TRBJ2-7, with D perhaps TRBD1 (6 bases). The length of the CDR3 is 12 residues. V shed 6 bases and J shed 3 bases, with 12 bases lying between them. Germline V lookup: CDR1 SQVTM, CDR2 ANQGSEA. The chain's CDR3 is CSVGRQVYEQYF. CDR3 nucleotide sequence: TGCAGCGTCGGTCGACAGGTCTACGAGCAGTACTTC.

V and J are TRBV2 and TRBJ2-5; 7 positions agree with TRBD1. Germline trimming cut 5 bases from V and 4 bases from J; bases unmatched to any gene: 10. Germline CDR1 SNHLY, CDR2 FYNNEI. The CDR3 has 15 residues. CDR3 sequence reads: CASSPTGVRGETQYF. CDR3 sequence (DNA): TGTGCCAGCAGTCCTACAGGGGTGAGGGGAGAGACCCAGTACTTC.

V gene TRBV7-3 combines with J gene TRBJ2-3; possible D gene TRBD1, 6 bases. Germline loops: CDR1 SGHTA, CDR2 FQGTGA. With 5 bases removed from V and 5 bases from J, the gap between germline ends came to 17 bases. The CDR3 runs 15 residues. In nucleotides, the CDR3 is TGTGCCAGCAGCGTCCAGGGGTTTGCGGGAGATACGCAGTATTTT. Protein: CASSVQGFAGDTQYF.

Only a few counts were recorded for this clone. The J gene is TRBJ2-1, the V gene TRBV9; 7 nucleotides align to TRBD2. CDR3 length: 15 residues. Germline values: CDR1 SGDLS, CDR2 YYNGEE. The trim removed 0 bases at V and 10 bases at J, leaving 10 bases unmatched. CDR3 bases: TGTGCCAGCAGCGTAGTGGGAGGCGGGAGCCCCGAGCAGTTCTTC. Its translation is CASSVVGGGSPEQFF.

V is TRBV28 and J is TRBJ2-5; weak D call: TRBD1 (5 bases). CDR1 MDHEN and CDR2 SYDVKM come from the germline V gene. The V and J ends lost 5 bases and 2 bases respectively, with 12 bases between them. This CDR3 is built from 14 residues. The CDR3 loop is CASSTHRKQETQYF. As DNA, the CDR3 is TGTGCCAGCAGTACACACAGGAAACAAGAGACCCAGTACTTC.

The chain joins TRBV10-3 to TRBJ2-3, with D maybe TRBD2 (6 bases). This CDR3 spans 14 amino acids. The germline V and J ends were trimmed by 7 bases and 4 bases, with 15 bases remaining between them. Germline values: CDR1 ENHRY, CDR2 SYGVKD. CDR3 in amino acids: CAITPSPGADTQYF. The CDR3 nucleotides read TGTGCCATCACCCCTAGCCCGGGGGCAGATACGCAGTATTTT.

The rearrangement joins TRBV11-2 to TRBJ2-1; no clear D gene. Germline CDR1 and CDR2: SGHAT and FQNNGV. The CDR3 has 14 residues. V gave up 2 bases and J gave up 1 base, with 6 bases separating them. CDR3 protein: CASSLMASYNEQFF. DNA for the CDR3: TGTGCCAGCAGCTTAATGGCTTCCTACAATGAGCAGTTCTTC.

This clone was picked up one time. V usage is TRBV6-5 and J usage is TRBJ1-3; unclear D gene. V lost 6 bases to trimming and J lost 4 bases, with 10 bases between them. CDR1 and CDR2 from the germline V gene are MNHEY and SVGAGI. The CDR3 is 13 amino acids. This chain's CDR3 is CASRGGLGNTIYF. Written as DNA, the CDR3 is TGTGCCAGCAGAGGTGGCTTAGGAAACACCATATATTTT.

This chain connects TRBV7-6 to TRBJ2-1, with TRBD1 matching over 7 bases. Trimming at V came to 3 bases and at J to 5 bases, leaving 4 bases not matched to a gene. Germline V gene sequence: CDR1 SGHVS, CDR2 FNYEAQ. This CDR3 contains 14 residues. The CDR3 nucleotides read TGTGCCAGCAGCTTCTCCGGGACAGACAATGAGCAGTTCTTC. Residues: CASSFSGTDNEQFF.

The V call is TRBV10-2, the J call TRBJ1-6, with a tentative D call TRBD1 (5 bases). CDR1 is WSHSY and CDR2 is SAAADI in the germline V gene. V lost 6 bases to trimming and J lost 0 bases, with 18 bases between them. The CDR3 contains 18 residues. CDR3 loop: CASRGTGGFSSYNSPLHF. The CDR3 region has the DNA TGCGCCAGCAGGGGAACGGGGGGTTTCAGCTCCTATAATTCACCCCTCCACTTT.

The chain links TRBV19 to TRBJ1-1, with D possibly being TRBD1 (5 bases). Deletions cut 6 bases from V and 4 bases from J, with 9 bases between. The CDR3 contains 12 residues. Germline lookup yields CDR1 LNHDA and CDR2 SQIVND (reference sequence). The CDR3 DNA sequence: TGTGCCAGTAGGACAGCTGGCACTGAAGCTTTCTTT. Translation: CASRTAGTEAFF.

V is TRBV28 and J is TRBJ2-3, with 8 bases fitting TRBD2. V lost 5 bases and J lost 5; bases outside the gene matches: 3. The CDR3 extends over 13 amino acids. Germline V gene data show CDR1 as MDHEN and CDR2 as SYDVKM. The CDR3 DNA sequence: TGTGCCAGCAGTCGAGCGGGGGAAGATACGCAGTATTTT. It encodes CASSRAGEDTQYF.

The chain combines TRBV29-1 with TRBJ2-7, with D possibly TRBD1 on 6 matching bases. The CDR3 sequence is 13 residues long. The germline gives CDR1 SQVTM, CDR2 ANQGSEA. Trimming took 4 bases from V and 2 from J, leaving 12 bases between them. CDR3: CSVVSGDAYEQYF. The CDR3, as DNA: TGCAGCGTTGTCTCAGGGGACGCCTACGAGCAGTACTTC.

The chain combines TRBV10-2 with TRBJ2-7; 8 bases fit TRBD1. Trimming took 6 bases from V and 2 from J; bases not matched to a gene: 9. Looked up from germline, CDR1 is WSHSY and CDR2 is SAAADI. This CDR3 has 15 amino acids. The CDR3 bases are TGCGCCAGCAGATTAGACAGGGGATGGACCTACGAGCAGTACTTC. It is translated as CASRLDRGWTYEQYF.

The rearrangement joins TRBV11-2 to TRBJ2-7; maybe TRBD1 (5 bases). V lost 1 base and J lost 3, with 16 bases in between. This CDR3 contains 16 residues. CDR1 and CDR2 from the germline V gene are SGHAT and FQNNGV. The CDR3 DNA reads TGTGCCAGCAGCTTAGGGAAAGACAGTGGAGTCTACGAGCAGTACTTC. Residues: CASSLGKDSGVYEQYF. Combining the CDR3 with reference TRBV11-2 and TRBJ2-7 gives the whole variable domain EAGVAQSPRYKIIEKRQSVAFWCNPISGHATLYWYQQILGQGPKLLIQFQNNGVVDDSQLPKDRFSAERLKGVDSTLKIQPAKLEDSAVYLCASSLGKDSGVYEQYFGPGTRLTVT.

The V call is TRBV28, the J call TRBJ2-7; D is unclear. The CDR3 totals 13 residues. From germline, CDR1 is MDHEN and CDR2 SYDVKM. V lost 2 bases and J 6 bases, leaving 11 bases between the germline ends. The CDR3 here is CASSLVGVGEQYF. As DNA, the CDR3 is TGTGCCAGCAGTTTAGTTGGGGTCGGCGAGCAGTACTTC.